This T cell receptor (beta chain) was recovered during a study of cytomegalovirus exposure and HLA in healthy donors. The CDR3 loop spans 14 amino acids. Germline assignment: CDR1 LGHNA and CDR2 YSLEER. V lost 4 bases to trimming and J lost 0 bases, with 6 bases between them. For this clone: Its antigen is still unknown.

Study-level results: The authors later linked a missense DCLRE1C variant to TCR beta V- and J-gene trimming.

The PCR contained 60 Vbeta and 13 Jbeta primers. Clones were read by immunoSEQ multiplex PCR, and TCRdb kept only the in-frame ones, dropping some. The sample lists 150,000 to 200,000 clones, around 75% occurring once. Sample: PBMCs. The TCR comes from a woman aged 45-65 years in good health and CMV-seronegative. The chain links TRBV4-3 to TRBJ2-2; D ambiguous. The CDR3: CASSPWPNTGELFF. CDR3 DNA: TGCGCCAGCAGCCCCTGGCCGAACACCGGGGAGCTGTTTTTT.